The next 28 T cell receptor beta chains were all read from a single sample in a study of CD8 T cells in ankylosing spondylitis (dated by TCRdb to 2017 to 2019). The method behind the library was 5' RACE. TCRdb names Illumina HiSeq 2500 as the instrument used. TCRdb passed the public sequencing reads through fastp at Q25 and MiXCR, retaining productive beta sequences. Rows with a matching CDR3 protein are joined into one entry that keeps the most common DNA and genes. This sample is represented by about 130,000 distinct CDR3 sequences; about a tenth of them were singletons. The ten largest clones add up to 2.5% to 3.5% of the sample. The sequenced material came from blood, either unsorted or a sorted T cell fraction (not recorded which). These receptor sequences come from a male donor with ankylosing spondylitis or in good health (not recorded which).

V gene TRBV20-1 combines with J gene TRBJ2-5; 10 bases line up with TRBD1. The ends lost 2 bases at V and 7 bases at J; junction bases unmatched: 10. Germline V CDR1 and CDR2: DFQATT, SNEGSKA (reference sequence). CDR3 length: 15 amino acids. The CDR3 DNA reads TGCAGTGCTAGACCGGGACAGGGGTTGGATGCGACCCAGTACTTC. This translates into CSARPGQGLDATQYF.

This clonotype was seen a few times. The CDR3 nucleotides are TGCAGTGCTCGGCGGACAGGGGGGAGAGATCAGCCCCAGCATTTT. It encodes CSARRTGGRDQPQHF. The rearrangement links TRBV20-1 to TRBJ1-5, with 10 bases that match TRBD1. CDR1 and CDR2 (germline): DFQATT, SNEGSKA (reference sequence). The trim removed 5 bases at V and 5 bases at J, leaving 9 bases unmatched. This CDR3 is 15 amino acids long.

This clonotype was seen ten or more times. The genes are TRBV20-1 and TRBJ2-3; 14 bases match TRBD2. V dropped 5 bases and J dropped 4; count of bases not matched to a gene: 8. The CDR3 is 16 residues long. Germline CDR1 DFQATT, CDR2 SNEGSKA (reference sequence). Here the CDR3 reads CSAYGTSGSLADTQYF. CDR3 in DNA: TGCAGTGCTTATGGGACTAGCGGGAGCTTGGCAGATACGCAGTATTTT.

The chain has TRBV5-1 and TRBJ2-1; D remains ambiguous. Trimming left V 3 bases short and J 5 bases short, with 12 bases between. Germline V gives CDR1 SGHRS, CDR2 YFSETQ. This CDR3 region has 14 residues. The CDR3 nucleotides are TGCGCCAGCAGCTCGGTGCGGAGAAACAATGAGCAGTTCTTC. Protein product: CASSSVRRNNEQFF.

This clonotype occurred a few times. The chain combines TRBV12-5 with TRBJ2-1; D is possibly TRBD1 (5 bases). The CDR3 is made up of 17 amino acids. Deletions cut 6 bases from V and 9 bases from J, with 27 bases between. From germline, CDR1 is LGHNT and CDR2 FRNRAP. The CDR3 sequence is CASGRTTDSRVPPEQFF. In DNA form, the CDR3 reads TGTGCTAGTGGACGCACCACGGATTCCAGGGTACCCCCTGAGCAGTTCTTC.

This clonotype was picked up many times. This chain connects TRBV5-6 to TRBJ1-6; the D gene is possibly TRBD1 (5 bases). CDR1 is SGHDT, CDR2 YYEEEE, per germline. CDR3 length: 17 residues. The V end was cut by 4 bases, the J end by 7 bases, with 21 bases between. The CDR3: CASSRPLHGRDNSPLHF. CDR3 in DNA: TGTGCCAGCAGCCGGCCCCTCCATGGCAGGGACAATTCACCCCTCCACTTT.

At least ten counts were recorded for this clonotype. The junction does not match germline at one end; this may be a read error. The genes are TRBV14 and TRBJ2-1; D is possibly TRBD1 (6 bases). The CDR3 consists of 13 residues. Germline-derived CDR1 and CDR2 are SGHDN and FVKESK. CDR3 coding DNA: TGTGCCAGCAGCGAAGAGTCCGGGACAAGTCAGTTCTTC. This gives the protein CASSEESGTSQFF.

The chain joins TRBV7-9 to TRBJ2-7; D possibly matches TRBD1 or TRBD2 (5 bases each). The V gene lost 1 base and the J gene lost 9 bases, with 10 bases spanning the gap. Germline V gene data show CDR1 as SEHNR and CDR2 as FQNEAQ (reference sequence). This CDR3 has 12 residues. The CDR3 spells CASSLEGTSQYF. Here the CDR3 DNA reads TGTGCCAGCAGCTTAGAGGGGACCTCGCAGTACTTC.

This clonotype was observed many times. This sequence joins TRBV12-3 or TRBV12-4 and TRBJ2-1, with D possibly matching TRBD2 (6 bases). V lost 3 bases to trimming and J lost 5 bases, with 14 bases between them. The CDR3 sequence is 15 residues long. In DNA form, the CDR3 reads TGTGCCAGCAGTTTTTACGGGAGAGTTAACAATGAGCAGTTCTTC. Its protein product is CASSFYGRVNNEQFF.

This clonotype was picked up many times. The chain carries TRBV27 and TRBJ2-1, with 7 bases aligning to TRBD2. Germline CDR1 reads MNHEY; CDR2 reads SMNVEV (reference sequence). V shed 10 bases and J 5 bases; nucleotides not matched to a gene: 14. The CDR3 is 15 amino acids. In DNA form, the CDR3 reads TGTGCCACCGGGCGCGGGAGAAATTTTAACAATGAGCAGTTCTTC. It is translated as CATGRGRNFNNEQFF.

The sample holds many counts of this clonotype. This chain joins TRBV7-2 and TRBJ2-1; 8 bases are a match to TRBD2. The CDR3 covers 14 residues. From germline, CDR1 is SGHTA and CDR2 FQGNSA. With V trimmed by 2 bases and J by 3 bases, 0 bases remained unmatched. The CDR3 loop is CASSLSGGYNEQFF. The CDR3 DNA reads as TGTGCCAGCAGCTTAAGCGGGGGCTACAATGAGCAGTTCTTC.

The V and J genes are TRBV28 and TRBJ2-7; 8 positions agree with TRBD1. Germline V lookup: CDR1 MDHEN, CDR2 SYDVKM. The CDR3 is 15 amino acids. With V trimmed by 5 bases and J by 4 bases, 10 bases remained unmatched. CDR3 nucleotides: TGTGCCAGCAGTGACCTCGGGACAGGAGTTTACGAGCAGTACTTC. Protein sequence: CASSDLGTGVYEQYF.

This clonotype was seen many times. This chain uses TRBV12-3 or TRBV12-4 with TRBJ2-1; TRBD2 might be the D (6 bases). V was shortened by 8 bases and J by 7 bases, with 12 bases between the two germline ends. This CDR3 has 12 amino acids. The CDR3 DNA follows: TGTGCCAGCGGACTCGGAGGGAATGAGCAGTTCTTC. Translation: CASGLGGNEQFF.

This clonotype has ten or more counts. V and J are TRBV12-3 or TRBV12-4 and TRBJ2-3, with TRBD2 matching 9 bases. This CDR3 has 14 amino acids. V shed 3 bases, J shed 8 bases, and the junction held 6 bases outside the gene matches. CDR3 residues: CASSLREGLGTQYF. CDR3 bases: TGTGCCAGCAGTTTGCGGGAGGGCCTGGGTACGCAGTATTTT.

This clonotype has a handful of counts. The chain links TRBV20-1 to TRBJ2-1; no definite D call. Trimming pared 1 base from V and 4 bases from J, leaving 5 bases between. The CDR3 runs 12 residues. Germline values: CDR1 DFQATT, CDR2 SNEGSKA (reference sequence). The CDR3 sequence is CSARGRYNEQFF. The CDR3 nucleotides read TGCAGTGCTAGAGGACGGTACAATGAGCAGTTCTTC.

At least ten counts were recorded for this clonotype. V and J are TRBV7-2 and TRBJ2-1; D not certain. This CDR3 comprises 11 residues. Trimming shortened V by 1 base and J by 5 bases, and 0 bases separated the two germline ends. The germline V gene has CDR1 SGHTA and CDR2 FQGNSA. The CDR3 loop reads CASSLDNEQFF. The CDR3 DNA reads TGTGCCAGCAGCTTAGACAATGAGCAGTTCTTC. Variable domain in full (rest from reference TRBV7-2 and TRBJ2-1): GAGVSQSPSNKVTEKGKDVELRCDPISGHTALYWYRQSLGQGLEFLIYFQGNSAPDKSGLPSDRFSAERTGGSVSTLTIQRTQQEDSAVYLCASSLDNEQFFGPGTRLTVL.

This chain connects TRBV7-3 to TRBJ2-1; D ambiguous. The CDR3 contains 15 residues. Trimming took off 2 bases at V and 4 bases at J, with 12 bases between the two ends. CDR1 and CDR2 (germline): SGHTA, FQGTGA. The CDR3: CASSLGYELYNEQFF. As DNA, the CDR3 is TGTGCCAGCAGCTTAGGCTACGAGCTTTACAATGAGCAGTTCTTC.

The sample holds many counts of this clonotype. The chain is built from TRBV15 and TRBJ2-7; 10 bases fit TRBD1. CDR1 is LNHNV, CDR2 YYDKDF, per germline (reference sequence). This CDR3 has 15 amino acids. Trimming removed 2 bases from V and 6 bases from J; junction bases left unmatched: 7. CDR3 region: CATSRKRTGGGEQYF. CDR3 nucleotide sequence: TGTGCCACCAGCAGAAAACGGACAGGGGGAGGCGAGCAGTACTTC.

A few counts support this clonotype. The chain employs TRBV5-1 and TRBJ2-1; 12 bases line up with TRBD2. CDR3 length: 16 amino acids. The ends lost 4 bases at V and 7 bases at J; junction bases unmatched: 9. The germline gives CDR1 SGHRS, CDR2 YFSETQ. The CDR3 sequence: CASSALTSGSWNEQFF. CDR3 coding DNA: TGCGCCAGCAGCGCATTGACTAGCGGGAGTTGGAATGAGCAGTTCTTC. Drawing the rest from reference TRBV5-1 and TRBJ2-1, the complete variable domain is KAGVTQTPRYLIKTRGQQVTLSCSPISGHRSVSWYQQTPGQGLQFLFEYFSETQRNKGNFPGRFSGRQFSNSRSEMNVSTLELGDSALYLCASSALTSGSWNEQFFGPGTRLTVL.

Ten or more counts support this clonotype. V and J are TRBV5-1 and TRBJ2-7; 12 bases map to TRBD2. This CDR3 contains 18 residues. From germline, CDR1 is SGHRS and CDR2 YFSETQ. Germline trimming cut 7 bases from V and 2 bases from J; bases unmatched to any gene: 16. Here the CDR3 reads CASGNPGLAGLSTYEQYF. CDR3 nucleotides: TGCGCCAGCGGAAACCCTGGACTAGCGGGACTAAGTACCTACGAGCAGTACTTC.

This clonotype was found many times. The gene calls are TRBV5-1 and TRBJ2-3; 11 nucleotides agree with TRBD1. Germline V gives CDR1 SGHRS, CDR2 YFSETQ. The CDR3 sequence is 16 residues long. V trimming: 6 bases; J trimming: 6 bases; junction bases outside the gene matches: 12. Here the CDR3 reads CASTSSAGQGADTQYF. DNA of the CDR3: TGCGCCAGCACCTCCTCCGCCGGACAGGGGGCTGATACGCAGTATTTT.

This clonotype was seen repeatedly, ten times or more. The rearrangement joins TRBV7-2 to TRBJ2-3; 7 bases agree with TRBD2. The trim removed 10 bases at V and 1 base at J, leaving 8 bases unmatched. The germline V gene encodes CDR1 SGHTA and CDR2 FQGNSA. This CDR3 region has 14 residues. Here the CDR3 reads CATEREWGTDTQYF. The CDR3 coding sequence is TGTGCCACCGAGCGGGAATGGGGCACAGATACGCAGTATTTT.

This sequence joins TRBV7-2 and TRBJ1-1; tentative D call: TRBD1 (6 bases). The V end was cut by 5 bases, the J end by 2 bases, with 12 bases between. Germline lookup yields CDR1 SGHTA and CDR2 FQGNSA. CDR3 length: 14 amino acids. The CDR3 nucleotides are TGTGCCAGCAGCCAGCAGGGGCCCAACACTGAAGCTTTCTTT. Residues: CASSQQGPNTEAFF.

CDR3 protein: CSASGNTGELFF. CDR3 bases: TGCAGTGCTAGCGGGAACACCGGGGAGCTGTTTTTT. The chain has TRBV20-1 and TRBJ2-2, with D unclear. V shed 3 bases and J shed 1 base, with 3 bases lying between them. The CDR3 is made up of 12 amino acids. CDR1 and CDR2 from the germline V gene are DFQATT and SNEGSKA (reference sequence).

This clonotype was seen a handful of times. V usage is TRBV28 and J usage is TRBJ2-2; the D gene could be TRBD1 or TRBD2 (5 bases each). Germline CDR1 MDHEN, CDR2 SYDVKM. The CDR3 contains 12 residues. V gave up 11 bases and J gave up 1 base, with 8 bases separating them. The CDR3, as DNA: TGTGCCTGGGGGAGGAACACCGGGGAGCTGTTTTTT. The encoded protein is CAWGRNTGELFF.

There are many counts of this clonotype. CDR3 region: CASSSPDPEEQYF. CDR3 nucleotides: TGTGCCAGCAGCTCCCCAGATCCAGAAGAGCAGTACTTC. The chain is built from TRBV5-4 and TRBJ2-7; D unclear. Germline V gene sequence: CDR1 SGHNT, CDR2 YYREEE (reference sequence). CDR3 length: 13 amino acids. V lost 3 bases and J 7 bases, leaving 14 bases between the germline ends.

Written as DNA, the CDR3 is TGTGCCAGCAGCCCGAGACTAGCGGGGCCCCGCGAGCAGTACTTC. Its translation is CASSPRLAGPREQYF. The chain uses TRBV3-1 and TRBJ2-7; 11 nucleotides match TRBD2. The CDR3 length is 15 residues. V lost 4 bases to trimming and J lost 6 bases; unmatched junction nucleotides: 8. Germline CDR1 and CDR2: LGHDT and YNNKEL (reference sequence).

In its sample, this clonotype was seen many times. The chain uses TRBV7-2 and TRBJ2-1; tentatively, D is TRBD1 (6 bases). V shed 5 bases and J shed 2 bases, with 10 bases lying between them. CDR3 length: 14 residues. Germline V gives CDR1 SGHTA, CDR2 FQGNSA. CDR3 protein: CASSIQGTYNEQFF. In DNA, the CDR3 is TGTGCCAGCAGCATACAGGGAACCTACAATGAGCAGTTCTTC.